Following are 17 T cell receptor beta chains from one sample sequenced in a study of control samples from healthy donors and cancer patients. Sequenced by immunoSEQ multiplex PCR; TCRdb stores in-frame clones only, minus some. The data show about 20,000 clones, 75% to 85% seen once. Sequenced input: PBMCs. The source is a man between 60 and 75 years old with head and neck cancer.

This clone is large in the sample. The chain combines TRBV4-3 with TRBJ2-2, with 9 bases matching TRBD1. CDR3 length: 21 residues. Looked up from germline, CDR1 is LGHNA and CDR2 is YSLEER. V lost 1 base and J lost 9; bases outside the gene matches: 24. The CDR3 DNA sequence: TGCGCCAGCAGCCAAGGGGCTGCGACAGGGGGATCACTGCGGAGTATGCGGGAGCTGTTTTTT. Translation: CASSQGAATGGSLRSMRELFF.

V is TRBV19 and J is TRBJ2-5; 7 bases line up with TRBD2. The V gene's germline CDR1 is LNHDA and CDR2 SQIVND (reference sequence). This CDR3 region has 16 residues. Trimming removed 7 bases from V and 4 bases from J; junction bases left unmatched: 15. This chain's CDR3 is CASTPLLTSRRETQYF. As DNA, the CDR3 is TGTGCCAGTACCCCACTTTTGACTAGCAGGCGAGAGACCCAGTACTTC.

The chain employs TRBV4-1 and TRBJ2-7; D is unclear. The V end was cut by 0 bases, the J end by 4 bases, with 10 bases between. The germline CDR1 and CDR2 sequences are MGHRA and YSYEKL. The length of the CDR3 is 14 residues. The CDR3 DNA follows: TGCGCCAGCAGCCAAGATCCGGGCACTTACGAGCAGTACTTC. Protein sequence: CASSQDPGTYEQYF.

The rearrangement uses TRBV13 and TRBJ2-7; D is uncertain. V lost 5 bases, J lost 6 bases, and 8 bases lay in between. Germline CDR1 PRHDT, CDR2 FYEKMQ (reference sequence). The CDR3 consists of 11 residues. The CDR3 reads CASSIDGEQYF. The CDR3 coding sequence is TGTGCCAGCAGCATCGACGGCGAGCAGTACTTC.

Regarding this clone: A read error may account for a junction end that differs from germline. This chain links TRBV5-6 with TRBJ1-2; no reliable D call. The CDR3 length is 14 residues. Germline-derived CDR1 and CDR2 are SGHDT and YYEEEE. CDR3 in DNA: TGTGCCAGCAGCTGGAGCCAACCTAAATATGGCTACACCTTC. Its translation is CASSWSQPKYGYTF.

The CDR3 loop is CASSPGHIRDTEAFF. The DNA of the CDR3 is TGTGCCAGCTCACCGGGACATATACGGGACACTGAAGCTTTCTTT. The chain has TRBV18 and TRBJ1-1; a weak D match, TRBD1 (6 bases). The CDR3 loop spans 15 amino acids. Germline loops: CDR1 KGHSH, CDR2 LQKENI. Trimming removed 3 bases from V and 3 bases from J, with 14 bases in between.

The V and J genes are TRBV3-1 (or the pseudogene TRBV3-2) and TRBJ2-1, with 8 bases that match TRBD1. This CDR3 is built from 15 residues. The ends lost 2 bases at V and 7 bases at J; junction bases unmatched: 7. The germline V gene has CDR1 LGHDT and CDR2 YNNKEL (reference sequence). The CDR3 DNA follows: TGTGCCAGCAGCCAAAGGACAGGGTCCCGGAATGAGCAGTTCTTC. This codes for CASSQRTGSRNEQFF.

The V gene is TRBV29-1, the J gene TRBJ2-7; no reliable D call. V was shortened by 4 bases and J by 0 bases, with 10 bases between the two germline ends. CDR1 and CDR2 (germline): SQVTM, ANQGSEA. This CDR3 has 13 amino acids. In nucleotides, the CDR3 is TGCAGCGTTGCGACCTCCCGCTCCTACGAGCAGTACTTC. Translated: CSVATSRSYEQYF.

V is TRBV11-2 and J is TRBJ2-7; D is undetermined. V lost 0 bases, J lost 0 bases, and 15 bases lay in between. Germline V lookup: CDR1 SGHAT, CDR2 FQNNGV. CDR3 length: 17 amino acids. The CDR3, as DNA: TGTGCCAGCAGCTTAGATGGACGAACTATACTCTCCTACGAGCAGTACTTC. Translating gives CASSLDGRTILSYEQYF.

This chain links TRBV4-3 with TRBJ2-7; a possible D gene is TRBD1 (5 bases). Germline CDR1 reads LGHNA; CDR2 reads YSLEER. V lost 3 bases to trimming and J lost 6 bases, with 18 bases between them. This CDR3 has 15 amino acids. The CDR3 coding sequence is TGCGCCAGCAGCCAGAAGACAGCTTTTGGTGGCGAGCAGTACTTC. Its protein is CASSQKTAFGGEQYF.

This rearrangement joins TRBV19 to TRBJ2-7, with 7 bases matching TRBD1. This CDR3 region has 14 residues. The germline V gene has CDR1 LNHDA and CDR2 SQIVND (reference sequence). With V trimmed by 2 bases and J by 2 bases, 3 bases remained unmatched. The CDR3 loop is CASSIPGQAYEQYF. The CDR3 nucleotides are TGTGCCAGTAGTATACCCGGACAGGCCTACGAGCAGTACTTC.

V and J are TRBV19 and TRBJ2-3; 9 bases match TRBD1. Germline V CDR1 and CDR2: LNHDA, SQIVND (reference sequence). The CDR3 has 17 amino acids. V gave up 3 bases and J gave up 2 bases; unmatched junction bases: 9. The CDR3 DNA follows: TGTGCCAGTAGTATGGCCAACCGGGACAGGGACACAGATACGCAGTATTTT. Residues: CASSMANRDRDTDTQYF.

This clone was counted only a few times. The chain uses TRBV28 and TRBJ1-6, with 10 bases aligning to TRBD1. Germline CDR1 and CDR2: MDHEN and SYDVKM. The CDR3 is made up of 12 amino acids. Germline trimming cut 3 bases from V and 18 bases from J; bases unmatched to any gene: 5. As DNA, the CDR3 is TGTGCCAGCAGTTTCCCGGGACAGGGGCCCCACTTT. The encoded protein is CASSFPGQGPHF.

J is TRBJ2-1 and V is TRBV11-2; TRBD2 aligns across 14 bases. The CDR3 covers 15 residues. The trim removed 6 bases at V and 6 bases at J, leaving 4 bases unmatched. Germline V gene sequence: CDR1 SGHAT, CDR2 FQNNGV. The chain's CDR3 is CASRPGTSGSNEQFF. The DNA for the CDR3 is TGTGCCAGCAGACCCGGGACTAGCGGGAGCAATGAGCAGTTCTTC.

This clone was observed a few times. The rearrangement links TRBV18 to TRBJ1-2; 9 bases match TRBD1. This CDR3 comprises 14 residues. J gave up 8 bases and V 4 bases, and 8 bases lay outside the gene matches. CDR1 KGHSH and CDR2 LQKENI come from the germline V gene. The CDR3 spells CASSLPTGGRGYTF. The CDR3 DNA reads as TGTGCCAGCTCACTTCCAACAGGGGGCCGGGGCTACACCTTC.

The chain combines TRBV7-2 with TRBJ2-1; TRBD2 aligns across 9 bases. CDR1 SGHTA and CDR2 FQGNSA come from the germline V gene. CDR3 size: 16 residues. V lost 1 base to trimming and J lost 2 bases; unmatched junction nucleotides: 3. The CDR3 loop reads CASSLVASGTYNEQFF. The DNA for the CDR3 is TGTGCCAGCAGCTTAGTGGCTAGCGGGACCTACAATGAGCAGTTCTTC. Full variable domain (remainder filled in from reference TRBV7-2 and TRBJ2-1): GAGVSQSPSNKVTEKGKDVELRCDPISGHTALYWYRQSLGQGLEFLIYFQGNSAPDKSGLPSDRFSAERTGGSVSTLTIQRTQQEDSAVYLCASSLVASGTYNEQFFGPGTRLTVL.

The chain employs TRBV6-2 or TRBV6-3 and TRBJ1-5; 10 bases are a match to TRBD1. Germline V CDR1 and CDR2: MNHEY, SVGEGT. There are 16 residues in the CDR3. The ends lost 6 bases at V and 1 base at J; junction bases unmatched: 6. The CDR3 here is CASSETGGTSNQPQHF. The CDR3 nucleotides read TGTGCCAGCAGCGAGACAGGGGGCACAAGCAATCAGCCCCAGCATTTT.